This note documents a single T cell receptor (beta chain) sequence. The sample originates from a study of T cell responses to AZD1222 COVID-19 vaccine. TCRdb's table, derived via immunoSEQ multiplex PCR, lists solely in-frame clones and lacks some. The table records 150,000 to 180,000 clones, around 89% of them present only once. This material consisted of peripheral blood, taken on day 0 of AZD1222 vaccination. This clonotype originated in an adult in good health.

CDR3 protein: CASSLDRVSYNEQFF. The CDR3 DNA follows: TGTGCCAGCAGTTTGGACAGGGTTTCCTACAATGAGCAGTTCTTC. V is TRBV6-5 and J is TRBJ2-1, with 8 positions matching TRBD1. Trimming removed 4 bases from V and 1 base from J; junction bases left unmatched: 3. The CDR3 consists of 15 residues. Per germline, CDR1 MNHEY and CDR2 SVGAGI.